Following are 32 T cell receptor beta chains from one sample sequenced in a study of shared clonotypes between healthy human individuals. Sequencing used immunoSEQ multiplex PCR; TCRdb keeps in-frame clones, though not all of them. The sample lists about 2 million clones, 95% seen once, with 0.1% to 0.15% in the top ten. The sample was naive CD4+ T cells sorted from blood. The subset here: CD45RA+ positively selected. The receptors come from a man aged 18-30 years in good health.

The chain recombines TRBV7-2 with TRBJ2-5; weak D call: TRBD1 (6 bases). The CDR3 has 15 residues. Germline values: CDR1 SGHTA, CDR2 FQGNSA. Trimming took 3 bases from V and 5 from J, leaving 16 bases between them. CDR3 bases: TGTGCCAGCAGCTTGAACCAGGGGCTGGGGGAGACCCAGTACTTC. The encoded protein is CASSLNQGLGETQYF.

The chain has TRBV27 and TRBJ2-7; no reliable D call. CDR1 is MNHEY, CDR2 SMNVEV, per germline (reference sequence). V was shortened by 5 bases and J by 3 bases, with 8 bases between the two germline ends. This CDR3 is built from 12 residues. The CDR3 loop reads CASSPNYYEQYF. The CDR3 DNA reads TGTGCCAGCAGTCCCAACTACTACGAGCAGTACTTC.

This chain joins TRBV7-2 and TRBJ2-7; D is unclear. Germline V gene lookup returns CDR1 SGHTA and CDR2 FQGNSA. There are 13 residues in the CDR3. Trimming pared 0 bases from V and 6 bases from J, leaving 9 bases between. The CDR3 nucleotides read TGTGCCAGCAGCTTAGCGACCCAGGTCGAGCAGTACTTC. Translation: CASSLATQVEQYF.

J is TRBJ1-6 and V is TRBV6-1; 7 nucleotides match TRBD1. The CDR3 runs to 15 residues. Germline V gene lookup returns CDR1 MNHNS and CDR2 SASEGT. V was clipped by 6 bases and J by 9 bases; unmatched bases: 11. CDR3 nucleotides: TGTGCCAGCAGCATATTATGGGACAGCTTTTCACCCCTCCACTTT. Its protein product is CASSILWDSFSPLHF.

About this clone: Other DNA sequences in the same sample also yield this CDR3. The genes are TRBV30 and TRBJ1-2; D is unclear. The CDR3 is 12 residues long. V was trimmed by 2 bases and J by 1 base, leaving 5 bases between them. Germline CDR1 GTSNPN, CDR2 SVGIG (reference sequence). The CDR3 DNA sequence: TGTGCCTGGAGTACCGTTAACTATGGCTACACCTTC. The encoded protein is CAWSTVNYGYTF.

Turning to this clone: This could be a read error, since a much larger clone is one nucleotide away. The rearrangement links TRBV10-3 to TRBJ1-2; D not resolved. Germline assignment: CDR1 ENHRY and CDR2 SYGVKD. V was clipped by 10 bases and J by 7 bases, with 16 bases between them. This CDR3 contains 12 residues. CDR3 bases: TGTGCCACCAACCTGGAGGAGAGTGGCTACACCTTC. It encodes CATNLEESGYTF.

As for this clone: Other DNA sequences of this sample code for an identical CDR3. CDR3 amino acids: CSAWERDEQYF. Written as DNA, the CDR3 is TGCAGTGCATGGGAGCGAGACGAGCAGTACTTC. The gene calls are TRBV20-1 and TRBJ2-7; tentative D call: TRBD2 (5 bases). Germline-derived CDR1 and CDR2 are DFQATT and SNEGSKA (reference sequence). The V end lost 6 bases, the J end lost 5 bases, and 11 bases lay between the germline ends. The CDR3 covers 11 residues.

This rearrangement joins TRBV11-2 to TRBJ2-1; D unclear. The germline V gene has CDR1 SGHAT and CDR2 FQNNGV. Trimming stripped 0 bases from V and 9 bases from J, with 6 bases between. The CDR3 length is 12 residues. The CDR3 spells CASSLERAEQFF. The CDR3 nucleotides are TGTGCCAGCAGCTTAGAACGGGCTGAGCAGTTCTTC.

The CDR3 region is CASSRGQGGHNEQFF. The CDR3, as DNA: TGTGCCAGCAGCCGAGGGCAGGGGGGCCACAATGAGCAGTTCTTC. This sequence joins TRBV5-4 and TRBJ2-1; D is perhaps TRBD1 (7 bases). The germline V gene has CDR1 SGHNT and CDR2 YYREEE (reference sequence). This CDR3 has 15 residues. V lost 4 bases to trimming and J lost 5 bases, with 16 bases between them.

The V call is TRBV30, the J call TRBJ2-7; possibly TRBD1 or TRBD2 for D (5 bases each). CDR3 length: 14 amino acids. V shed 2 bases and J shed 9 bases, with 20 bases lying between them. The V gene's germline CDR1 is GTSNPN and CDR2 SVGIG (reference sequence). The CDR3 DNA reads TGTGCCTGGAGTCAGTGGGACCCTCGATCCATGCAGTACTTC. This sequence encodes CAWSQWDPRSMQYF.

The chain carries TRBV11-3 and TRBJ2-4; D may correspond to TRBD1 or TRBD2 (5 bases each). The CDR3 is 11 amino acids. V gave up 5 bases and J gave up 12 bases, with 11 bases separating them. Per germline, CDR1 SGHNT and CDR2 YENEEA. The CDR3 sequence is CASSKGTAQYF. The CDR3 region has the DNA TGTGCCAGCAGCAAAGGGACCGCTCAGTACTTC.

V gene TRBV9 combines with J gene TRBJ1-6; TRBD1 is a possible D gene (6 bases). Trimming cost V 3 bases and J 5 bases, with 12 bases left between them. CDR3 length: 15 amino acids. From germline, CDR1 is SGDLS and CDR2 YYNGEE. The CDR3 DNA reads TGTGCCAGCAGCGAACCGGGACAAAATAATTCACCCCTCCACTTT. Its translation: CASSEPGQNNSPLHF. Looking up the rest from reference TRBV9 and TRBJ1-6 gives the full variable domain: DSGVTQTPKHLITATGQRVTLRCSPRSGDLSVYWYQQSLDQGLQFLIQYYNGEERAKGNILERFSAQQFPDLHSELNLSSLELGDSALYFCASSEPGQNNSPLHFGNGTRLTVT.

The chain joins TRBV10-3 to TRBJ1-3; D remains unclear. The CDR3 covers 14 residues. V was trimmed by 2 bases and J by 4 bases, leaving 9 bases between them. CDR1 ENHRY and CDR2 SYGVKD come from the germline V gene. CDR3 coding DNA: TGTGCCATCAGTGAGGCGGGATCCGGAAACACCATATATTTT. This gives the protein CAISEAGSGNTIYF.

The J gene is TRBJ2-7, the V gene TRBV5-5; 8 positions match TRBD1. The CDR3 covers 16 residues. Germline assignment: CDR1 SGHKS and CDR2 YYEKEE (reference sequence). V lost 4 bases and J lost 7; bases outside the gene matches: 16. The CDR3 DNA reads TGTGCCAGCAGCACCCGGGACAGGTTTTTTTTGGATGAGCAGTACTTC. Amino acid sequence: CASSTRDRFFLDEQYF.

The genes are TRBV6-1 and TRBJ1-3, with D maybe TRBD1 (6 bases). CDR3 length equals 14 residues. CDR1 and CDR2 (germline): MNHNS, SASEGT. Trimming took 7 bases from V and 4 from J, leaving 14 bases between them. CDR3 loop: CASIHEGGGNTIYF. The CDR3 nucleotides are TGTGCCAGCATCCACGAGGGGGGCGGAAACACCATATATTTT.

The chain has TRBV11-2 and TRBJ1-1, with no clear D. Trimming cost V 6 bases and J 8 bases, with 16 bases left between them. The CDR3 consists of 13 residues. CDR1 and CDR2 (germline): SGHAT, FQNNGV. The CDR3 DNA reads as TGTGCCAGCAGTCCAATCCAAGTCCTCGAAGCTTTCTTT. This codes for CASSPIQVLEAFF.

The chain uses TRBV9 and TRBJ2-1; TRBD1 matches 9 bases. CDR3 size: 18 residues. After removal of 1 base from V and 9 bases from J, the junction contained 17 bases not matched to a gene. Germline values: CDR1 SGDLS, CDR2 YYNGEE. The CDR3 bases are TGTGCCAGCAGCGTAACCCAATTGACATGGACAGGGGTTGGTGAGCAGTTCTTC. This translates into CASSVTQLTWTGVGEQFF.

The chain is built from TRBV5-1 and TRBJ2-4, with D hard to call. Germline-derived CDR1 and CDR2 are SGHRS and YFSETQ. Trimming cost V 4 bases and J 8 bases, with 22 bases left between them. The CDR3 consists of 16 residues. The CDR3, as DNA: TGCGCCAGCAGCCCGCGGATGGCGCCGGCGGTTGACATTCAGTACTTC. The encoded protein is CASSPRMAPAVDIQYF. The complete variable domain, with remaining parts taken from reference TRBV5-1 and TRBJ2-4, reads KAGVTQTPRYLIKTRGQQVTLSCSPISGHRSVSWYQQTPGQGLQFLFEYFSETQRNKGNFPGRFSGRQFSNSRSEMNVSTLELGDSALYLCASSPRMAPAVDIQYFGAGTRLSVL.

About this clone itself: A read error may be the cause here, since a much bigger clone is one base away. Different DNA sequences within this sample yield the same CDR3. V usage is TRBV30 and J usage is TRBJ1-5; D gene unclear. The CDR3 runs 13 residues. Trimming pared 4 bases from V and 0 bases from J, leaving 7 bases between. Germline V gene lookup returns CDR1 GTSNPN and CDR2 SVGIG (reference sequence). The DNA for the CDR3 is TGTGCCTGGACTCGGGATAGCAATCAGCCCCAGCATTTT. This translates into CAWTRDSNQPQHF.

The V call is TRBV4-1, the J call TRBJ2-5; perhaps TRBD2 as D (7 bases). The length of the CDR3 is 15 residues. Looked up from germline, CDR1 is MGHRA and CDR2 is YSYEKL. V was shortened by 4 bases and J by 4 bases, with 16 bases between the two germline ends. The CDR3 DNA follows: TGCGCCAGCAGCCTCGAGGGGGGCGGGAGAGAGACCCAGTACTTC. Amino acids: CASSLEGGGRETQYF.

The CDR3 nucleotides are TGTGCCTCCCACAGGGGACCGTACGAGCAGTACTTC. This translates into CASHRGPYEQYF. V usage is TRBV30 and J usage is TRBJ2-7, with 7 bases lining up with TRBD1. J gave up 4 bases and V 7 bases, and 7 bases lay outside the gene matches. The CDR3 is 12 amino acids. Germline V gene data show CDR1 as GTSNPN and CDR2 as SVGIG (reference sequence).

The chain joins TRBV6-1 to TRBJ2-6; 7 bases agree with TRBD1. Unmatched junction bases numbered 10, after V lost 4 bases and J lost 1 base. Per germline, CDR1 MNHNS and CDR2 SASEGT. CDR3 length equals 18 residues. This CDR3 reads CASSGRQGILSGANVLTF. The CDR3 DNA reads as TGTGCCAGCAGTGGAAGACAGGGTATATTATCTGGGGCCAACGTCCTGACTTTC.

CDR3 nucleotides: TGTGCCTGGAGTCCTAACTGGGTGACGATCCAAGAGACCCAGTACTTC. Translated: CAWSPNWVTIQETQYF. The chain is built from TRBV30 and TRBJ2-5; no clear D. CDR1 is GTSNPN and CDR2 is SVGIG in the germline V gene (reference sequence). Between the trimmed V and J ends, which lost 2 bases and 1 base, there was a span of 17 bases. There are 16 residues in the CDR3.

This chain joins TRBV6-1 and TRBJ1-4; D uncertain. Germline values: CDR1 MNHNS, CDR2 SASEGT. V was clipped by 6 bases and J by 0 bases, with 11 bases between them. The length of the CDR3 is 15 residues. The CDR3 loop is CASRVQDATNEKLFF. CDR3 bases: TGTGCCAGCAGGGTCCAGGACGCAACTAATGAAAAACTGTTTTTT.

V and J are TRBV6-5 and TRBJ1-5, with 7 positions matching TRBD1. The CDR3 contains 15 residues. V lost 6 bases to trimming and J lost 1 base; unmatched junction nucleotides: 6. The germline V gene has CDR1 MNHEY and CDR2 SVGAGI. For the CDR3, the DNA is TGTGCCAGCAGAACGGACAGGAGGAGCAATCAGCCCCAGCATTTT. It encodes CASRTDRRSNQPQHF.

The CDR3 sequence: CASSRGQLLSTDTQYF. CDR3 in DNA: TGTGCCAGCAGTCGAGGACAGCTCCTCAGCACAGATACGCAGTATTTT. The V and J genes are TRBV27 and TRBJ2-3; possibly TRBD1 for D (6 bases). CDR1 MNHEY and CDR2 SMNVEV come from the germline V gene (reference sequence). The CDR3 is 16 residues long. Trimming took 5 bases from V and 0 from J, leaving 15 bases between them.

The J gene is TRBJ1-1, the V gene TRBV2; the D gene is possibly TRBD1 (5 bases). CDR3 length: 16 amino acids. V was trimmed by 0 bases and J by 1 base, leaving 12 bases between them. Germline assignment: CDR1 SNHLY and CDR2 FYNNEI. CDR3 in DNA: TGTGCCAGCAGTGAAGCGGGGCAGGGAAGGAACACTGAAGCTTTCTTT. The encoded protein is CASSEAGQGRNTEAFF.

The genes are TRBV5-1 and TRBJ2-2, with a possible D match to TRBD2 (6 bases). V lost 4 bases and J 4 bases, leaving 14 bases between the germline ends. CDR1 and CDR2 (germline): SGHRS, YFSETQ. This CDR3 has 15 residues. In DNA form, the CDR3 reads TGCGCCAGCAGCCCCGTAGCGGAGCCCACCGGGGAGCTGTTTTTT. It encodes CASSPVAEPTGELFF.

This chain uses TRBV6-5 with TRBJ1-2, with a tentative D call TRBD1 (6 bases). V lost 7 bases, J lost 7 bases, and 13 bases lay in between. Germline loops: CDR1 MNHEY, CDR2 SVGAGI. The CDR3 runs 12 residues. CDR3 residues: CASINRAGGYTF. For the CDR3, the DNA is TGTGCCAGCATCAACAGGGCTGGTGGCTACACCTTC.

This chain uses TRBV29-1 with TRBJ2-3; 8 nucleotides line up with TRBD1. Per the germline V gene, CDR1 is SQVTM and CDR2 is ANQGSEA. The CDR3 contains 15 residues. Losses at the gene ends were 3 bases for V and 7 bases for J; bases not matched to a gene: 12. The CDR3 DNA is TGCAGCGTTGAGTATTCAGGACAGGGACGGAATACGCAGTATTTT. Protein sequence: CSVEYSGQGRNTQYF.

The genes are TRBV19 and TRBJ2-7; 8 bases are a match to TRBD2. V lost 6 bases, J lost 4 bases, and 11 bases stayed unmatched. Germline V gene lookup returns CDR1 LNHDA and CDR2 SQIVND (reference sequence). This CDR3 region has 15 residues. CDR3 in DNA: TGTGCCAGTAGCTCGTTTACCAGCGGGAGTTACGAGCAGTACTTC. Translating it yields CASSSFTSGSYEQYF.

This clone was picked up one time. J is TRBJ1-1 and V is TRBV19; D possibly corresponds to TRBD1 (6 bases). CDR1 is LNHDA, CDR2 SQIVND, per germline (reference sequence). The CDR3 runs 12 residues. V lost 7 bases to trimming and J lost 1 base, with 7 bases between them. CDR3 loop: CASIQGNTEAFF. Written as DNA, the CDR3 is TGTGCCAGTATACAGGGGAACACTGAAGCTTTCTTT.